This T cell receptor beta chain appears in the sequencing data of a study of Graves' ophthalmopathy and Graves' hyperthyroidism. Germline V gene sequence: CDR1 MDHEN, CDR2 SYDVKM. The trim removed 6 bases at V and 5 bases at J, leaving 9 bases unmatched. The CDR3 covers 14 residues. From RNA, the CDR3 regions of TCR beta chains were amplified and sequenced. RT-PCR with HTBI primers came first, then second-round multiplex PCR. TCRdb itself ran the multiplex PCR reads through MiXCR, one entry per CDR3 protein. The repertoire holds around 400,000 distinct CDR3 sequences, around 18% seen once, with roughly 1.4% in the top ten.

The source of this sequence is a woman in her late teens or twenties with Graves' ophthalmopathy. The chain employs TRBV28 and TRBJ2-7; TRBD2 matches at 8 bases. The specimen was peripheral blood. The CDR3 region has the DNA TGTGCCAGCAGCCCGGGGGGGGAGCTCCACGAGCAGTACTTC. Amino acids: CASSPGGELHEQYF.